This record looks at one TCR beta chain sequence and its context. The data originate from a study of control samples from healthy donors and cancer patients. This CDR3 has 12 amino acids. Germline V CDR1 and CDR2: GTSNPN, SVGIG (reference sequence). The junction had 3 bases not matched to a gene; V was cut back by 4 bases and J by 6 bases. TCRdb's table, derived via immunoSEQ multiplex PCR, lists solely in-frame clones and lacks some. The table records some 130,000 clones, roughly 91% of them present only once. Specimen: PBMCs. The gene calls are TRBV30 and TRBJ1-2; the match to TRBD1 covers 9 bases. The source is a middle-aged man with head and neck cancer. CDR3: CAWTRTGDGYTF. In nucleotides, the CDR3 is TGTGCCTGGACCAGGACAGGGGATGGCTACACCTTC.